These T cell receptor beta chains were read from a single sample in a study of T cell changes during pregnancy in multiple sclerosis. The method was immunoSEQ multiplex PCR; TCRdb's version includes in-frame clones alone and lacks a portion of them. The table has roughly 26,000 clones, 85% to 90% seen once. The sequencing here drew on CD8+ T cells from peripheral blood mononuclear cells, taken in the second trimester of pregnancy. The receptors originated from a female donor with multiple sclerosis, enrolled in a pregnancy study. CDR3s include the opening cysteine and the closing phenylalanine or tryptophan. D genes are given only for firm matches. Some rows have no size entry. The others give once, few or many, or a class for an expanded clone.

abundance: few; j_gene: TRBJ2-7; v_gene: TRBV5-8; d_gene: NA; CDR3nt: TGTGCCAGCAGCTTGGTGGCCAGTGCCTACGAGCAGTACTTC; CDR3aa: CASSLVASAYEQYF
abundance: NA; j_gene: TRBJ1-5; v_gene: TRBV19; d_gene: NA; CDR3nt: TGTGCCAGTAGTGAGGGTTACAATCAGCCCCAGCATTTT; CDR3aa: CASSEGYNQPQHF
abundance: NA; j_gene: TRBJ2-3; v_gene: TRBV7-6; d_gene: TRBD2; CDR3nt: TGTGCCAGCAGGGGTAGCGGGATCGCAGATACGCAGTATTTT; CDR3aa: CASRGSGIADTQYF
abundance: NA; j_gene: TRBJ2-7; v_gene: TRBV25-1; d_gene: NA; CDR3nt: TGTGCCAGCAGGTCGGACATTACGGCCTACGAGCAGTACTTC; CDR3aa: CASRSDITAYEQYF
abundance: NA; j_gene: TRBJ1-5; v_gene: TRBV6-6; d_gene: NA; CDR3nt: TGTGCCAGCCGGCCGACACTGAATCAGCCCCAGCATTTT; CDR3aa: CASRPTLNQPQHF
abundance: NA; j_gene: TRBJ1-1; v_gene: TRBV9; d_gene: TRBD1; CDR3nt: TGTGCCAGCAGCGTGGACAGGGCGGGGGACACTGAAGCTTTCTTT; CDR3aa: CASSVDRAGDTEAFF
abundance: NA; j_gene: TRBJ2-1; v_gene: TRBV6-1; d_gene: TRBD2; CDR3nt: TGTGCCAGCAGTGAAAGCCTAGCGGGCTCAAGTGAGCAGTTCTTC; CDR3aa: CASSESLAGSSEQFF
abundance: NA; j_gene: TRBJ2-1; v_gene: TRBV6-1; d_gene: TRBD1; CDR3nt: TGTGCCAGTCAAAATTCCGGGACAGGGTCTGATGAGCAGTTCTTC; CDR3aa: CASQNSGTGSDEQFF
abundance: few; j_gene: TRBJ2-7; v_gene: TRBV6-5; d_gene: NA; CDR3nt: TGTGCCAGCAGTTACTCGGAGGAGGGACTCTACGAGCAGTACTTC; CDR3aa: CASSYSEEGLYEQYF
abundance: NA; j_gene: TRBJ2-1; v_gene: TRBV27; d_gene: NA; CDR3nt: TGTGCCATCAGGGTCGACGGGAGCTATGAGCAGTTCTTC; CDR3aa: CAIRVDGSYEQFF
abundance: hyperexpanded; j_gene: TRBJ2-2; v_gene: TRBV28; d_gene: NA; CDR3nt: TGTGCCAGCAGTACCCCGAGTACGAACACCGGGGAGCTGTTTTTT; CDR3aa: CASSTPSTNTGELFF
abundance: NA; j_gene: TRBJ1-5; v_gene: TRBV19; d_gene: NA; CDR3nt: TGTGCCAGTAAACCAGGCACCTTCAATCAGCCCCAGCATTTT; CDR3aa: CASKPGTFNQPQHF
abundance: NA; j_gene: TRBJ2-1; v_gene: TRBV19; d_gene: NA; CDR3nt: TGTGCCAGTGGTCACAATCTCCCCAATGAGCAGTTCTTC; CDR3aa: CASGHNLPNEQFF
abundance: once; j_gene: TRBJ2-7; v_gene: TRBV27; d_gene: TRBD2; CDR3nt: TGTGCCAGCGCGAGCGGGAGATTGGAGATTAAGCAGTACTTC; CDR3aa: CASASGRLEIKQYF
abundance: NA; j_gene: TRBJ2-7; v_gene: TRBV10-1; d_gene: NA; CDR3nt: TGCGCCAGCAGTGAAGGTCCTAGCTCCTACGAGCAGTACTTC; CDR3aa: CASSEGPSSYEQYF
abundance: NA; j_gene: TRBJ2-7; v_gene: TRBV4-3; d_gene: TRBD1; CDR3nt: TGCGCCAGCAGCCAAGAGCCGGGACAGGGATACGAGCAGTACTTC; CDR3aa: CASSQEPGQGYEQYF
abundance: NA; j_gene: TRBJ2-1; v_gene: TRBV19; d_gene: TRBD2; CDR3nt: TGTGCCAGTGGTCCGGGACTAGCTAATGAGCAGTTCTTC; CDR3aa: CASGPGLANEQFF
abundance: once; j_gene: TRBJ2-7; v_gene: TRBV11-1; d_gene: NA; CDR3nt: TGTGCCAGCAGCTTAGCTGGGGGCCTGGAGCAGTACTTC; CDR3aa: CASSLAGGLEQYF